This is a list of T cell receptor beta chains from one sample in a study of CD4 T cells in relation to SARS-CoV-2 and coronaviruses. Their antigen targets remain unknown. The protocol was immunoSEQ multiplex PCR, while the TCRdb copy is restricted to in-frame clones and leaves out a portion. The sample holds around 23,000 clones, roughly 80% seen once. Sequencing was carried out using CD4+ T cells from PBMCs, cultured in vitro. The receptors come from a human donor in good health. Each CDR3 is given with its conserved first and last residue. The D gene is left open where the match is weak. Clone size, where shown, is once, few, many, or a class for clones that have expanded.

cdr3_aa: CASSMAPGAATYNEQFF; cdr3_nt: TGTGCCAGTAGTATGGCCCCGGGGGCGGCGACCTACAATGAGCAGTTCTTC; j_call: TRBJ2-1; v_call: TRBV19; d_call: -; clone_size: -
cdr3_aa: CASSFRGGNEQFF; cdr3_nt: TGCGCCAGCAGCTTCCGGGGGGGGAATGAGCAGTTCTTC; j_call: TRBJ2-1; v_call: TRBV5-1; d_call: TRBD2; clone_size: -
cdr3_aa: CASSLGGTPGQETQYF; cdr3_nt: TGTGCCAGCAGCTTAGGGGGGACCCCGGGACAAGAGACCCAGTACTTC; j_call: TRBJ2-5; v_call: TRBV11-2; d_call: -; clone_size: -
cdr3_aa: CASSEDFGRPQF; cdr3_nt: TGTGCCAGCAGTGAGGATTTCGGACGACCTCAGTTC; j_call: TRBJ2-7; v_call: TRBV2; d_call: -; clone_size: -
cdr3_aa: CASSRLAGGYEQYF; cdr3_nt: TGTGCCAGCAGTCGACTAGCGGGAGGTTACGAGCAGTACTTC; j_call: TRBJ2-7; v_call: TRBV2; d_call: TRBD2; clone_size: -
cdr3_aa: CASSRDRVEGYTF; cdr3_nt: TGTGCCAGTAGTAGAGACAGGGTAGAGGGCTACACCTTC; j_call: TRBJ1-2; v_call: TRBV19; d_call: TRBD1; clone_size: few
cdr3_aa: CASSFRQGEAFF; cdr3_nt: TGTGCCAGCAGCTTCCGACAGGGAGAAGCTTTCTTT; j_call: TRBJ1-1; v_call: TRBV7-9; d_call: TRBD1; clone_size: -
cdr3_aa: CASSLEAYSTDTQYF; cdr3_nt: TGTGCCAGCAGCTTGGAGGCGTATAGCACAGATACGCAGTATTTT; j_call: TRBJ2-3; v_call: TRBV5-4; d_call: -; clone_size: -
cdr3_aa: CASSLLRGHREKLFF; cdr3_nt: TGTGCCAGCAGCCTCCTCCGGGGTCATCGGGAAAAACTGTTTTTT; j_call: TRBJ1-4; v_call: TRBV6-5; d_call: -; clone_size: once
cdr3_aa: CSVGSVGGYGYTF; cdr3_nt: TGCAGCGTTGGCTCCGTGGGGGGTTATGGCTACACCTTC; j_call: TRBJ1-2; v_call: TRBV29-1; d_call: -; clone_size: -
cdr3_aa: CASSSDSLGNGYTF; cdr3_nt: TGTGCCAGCTCCAGCGATTCGTTGGGGAATGGCTACACCTTC; j_call: TRBJ1-2; v_call: TRBV18; d_call: -; clone_size: -
cdr3_aa: CASSPGLAGDNIQYF; cdr3_nt: TGTGCCAGCTCACCAGGGTTAGCGGGAGACAACATTCAGTACTTC; j_call: TRBJ2-4; v_call: TRBV18; d_call: TRBD2; clone_size: -
cdr3_aa: CASSARRRETQYF; cdr3_nt: TGTGCCAGCAGCGCCAGGAGGCGAGAGACCCAGTACTTC; j_call: TRBJ2-5; v_call: TRBV7-3; d_call: -; clone_size: -
cdr3_aa: CAWSVRQLIYNSPLHF; cdr3_nt: TGTGCCTGGAGTGTACGGCAGCTGATCTATAATTCACCCCTCCACTTT; j_call: TRBJ1-6; v_call: TRBV30; d_call: -; clone_size: -
cdr3_aa: CASSPTGNYEQYF; cdr3_nt: TGTGCCAGCAGCCCAACGGGGAACTACGAGCAGTACTTC; j_call: TRBJ2-7; v_call: TRBV7-3; d_call: -; clone_size: few
cdr3_aa: CASSIGWQGFTDTQYF; cdr3_nt: TGTGCCAGTAGTATAGGTTGGCAGGGATTCACAGATACGCAGTATTTT; j_call: TRBJ2-3; v_call: TRBV19; d_call: -; clone_size: few
cdr3_aa: CASSEASLNSPLHF; cdr3_nt: TGTGCCAGCAGTGAAGCGAGTCTTAATTCACCCCTCCACTTT; j_call: TRBJ1-6; v_call: TRBV6-1; d_call: -; clone_size: few
cdr3_aa: CASRVVLGDTQYF; cdr3_nt: TGTGCCAGCAGGGTGGTACTGGGAGATACGCAGTATTTT; j_call: TRBJ2-3; v_call: TRBV12-3/TRBV12-4; d_call: -; clone_size: -
cdr3_aa: CATGLTPGIAGDNEQFF; cdr3_nt: TGTGCCACCGGCCTCACCCCCGGGATAGCGGGAGACAATGAGCAGTTCTTC; j_call: TRBJ2-1; v_call: TRBV10-3; d_call: TRBD2; clone_size: -
cdr3_aa: CASSFLIQSRNSYEQYF; cdr3_nt: TGCGCCAGCAGCTTCTTAATTCAGAGTAGGAACTCCTACGAGCAGTACTTC; j_call: TRBJ2-7; v_call: TRBV5-1; d_call: -; clone_size: -
cdr3_aa: CASSKVGGVSGNTIYF; cdr3_nt: TGTGCCAGCAGCAAAGTGGGGGGGGTCTCTGGAAACACCATATATTTT; j_call: TRBJ1-3; v_call: TRBV21-1; d_call: -; clone_size: few
cdr3_aa: CATRSGPDEQYF; cdr3_nt: TGTGCCACTCGTTCAGGGCCGGACGAGCAGTACTTC; j_call: TRBJ2-7; v_call: TRBV19; d_call: -; clone_size: few
cdr3_aa: CASSLVSLNEKLFF; cdr3_nt: TGTGCCAGCAGCCTAGTAAGCCTTAATGAAAAACTGTTTTTT; j_call: TRBJ1-4; v_call: TRBV7-9; d_call: -; clone_size: once
cdr3_aa: CSVGVVAEPYEQYF; cdr3_nt: TGCAGCGTTGGGGTGGTAGCGGAGCCTTACGAGCAGTACTTC; j_call: TRBJ2-7; v_call: TRBV29-1; d_call: -; clone_size: -
cdr3_aa: CASSLERARSYEQYF; cdr3_nt: TGTGCCAGCAGCCTCGAGCGCGCACGTTCCTACGAGCAGTACTTC; j_call: TRBJ2-7; v_call: TRBV6-5; d_call: -; clone_size: -
cdr3_aa: CASSLGLRGNTEAFF; cdr3_nt: TGTGCCAGCAGCTTGGGACTTCGAGGTAACACTGAAGCTTTCTTT; j_call: TRBJ1-1; v_call: TRBV9; d_call: -; clone_size: -
cdr3_aa: CASSPGTDHGYTF; cdr3_nt: TGTGCCAGCTCGCCCGGGACAGATCATGGCTACACCTTC; j_call: TRBJ1-2; v_call: TRBV18; d_call: TRBD1; clone_size: few
cdr3_aa: CASSSREQGGTEAFF; cdr3_nt: TGTGCCAGCAGCTCACGGGAACAGGGTGGCACTGAAGCTTTCTTT; j_call: TRBJ1-1; v_call: TRBV5-4; d_call: -; clone_size: -
cdr3_aa: CASSFNTDTQYF; cdr3_nt: TGCGCCAGCAGCTTTAATACAGATACGCAGTATTTT; j_call: TRBJ2-3; v_call: TRBV5-1; d_call: -; clone_size: -
cdr3_aa: CASSSPGQGGTEAFF; cdr3_nt: TGTGCCAGCAGTTCCCCGGGACAGGGAGGAACTGAAGCTTTCTTT; j_call: TRBJ1-1; v_call: TRBV5-5; d_call: TRBD1; clone_size: -
cdr3_aa: CASGITGGLGNEQFF; cdr3_nt: TGTGCCAGCGGAATAACAGGGGGCTTAGGCAATGAGCAGTTCTTC; j_call: TRBJ2-1; v_call: TRBV27; d_call: TRBD1; clone_size: few
cdr3_aa: CASINRDRARQPQHF; cdr3_nt: TGTGCCAGCATCAACCGGGACAGGGCACGACAGCCCCAGCATTTT; j_call: TRBJ1-5; v_call: TRBV6-5; d_call: TRBD1; clone_size: -
cdr3_aa: CAISESTVYEQYF; cdr3_nt: TGTGCCATCAGTGAGTCGACAGTGTACGAGCAGTACTTC; j_call: TRBJ2-7; v_call: TRBV10-3; d_call: -; clone_size: -
cdr3_aa: CASSQAPTRKGTFYNEQFF; cdr3_nt: TGTGCCAGCAGCCAAGCCCCGACCAGAAAGGGGACATTCTACAATGAGCAGTTCTTC; j_call: TRBJ2-1; v_call: TRBV3-1/TRBV3-2; d_call: -; clone_size: -
cdr3_aa: CASSLDGTGPQPQHF; cdr3_nt: TGCGCCAGCAGCTTGGATGGGACAGGGCCTCAGCCCCAGCATTTT; j_call: TRBJ1-5; v_call: TRBV5-1; d_call: TRBD1; clone_size: -
cdr3_aa: CAISELNVAGDRVEQYF; cdr3_nt: TGTGCCATCAGTGAGTTGAACGTAGCGGGGGATCGGGTCGAGCAGTACTTC; j_call: TRBJ2-7; v_call: TRBV10-3; d_call: TRBD2; clone_size: -
cdr3_aa: CASSRGPGLAGTDTQYF; cdr3_nt: TGTGCCTCATCACGGGGACCGGGACTAGCGGGAACAGATACGCAGTATTTT; j_call: TRBJ2-3; v_call: TRBV30; d_call: TRBD2; clone_size: -
cdr3_aa: CAWRQGAGTDTQYF; cdr3_nt: TGTGCCTGGAGACAGGGGGCCGGGACAGATACGCAGTATTTT; j_call: TRBJ2-3; v_call: TRBV30; d_call: TRBD1; clone_size: -